These 2 T cell receptor beta chains were sequenced from one sample in a study of Ad26.COV2.S vaccination and SARS-CoV-2 variants. Treatment denoted: around 19 received Ad26.COV2.S at low or high dose, single or two shots; five or six received placebo; per-sample allocation not given. Sampling took place 63 days after the first vaccine or placebo injection. The protocol was immunoSEQ multiplex PCR, while the TCRdb copy is restricted to in-frame clones and leaves out a portion. The sample shows roughly 700,000 clones, about 90% of them seen only once. Material: peripheral blood, obtained in a trial of Ad26.COV2.S vaccine versus placebo. These receptors were obtained from a person between 18 and 60 years old who received the Ad26.COV2.S COVID-19 vaccine or a placebo.

This clone was seen a few times. This rearrangement joins TRBV7-3 to TRBJ2-7; D call uncertain. V was pared by 2 bases and J by 0 bases, with 11 bases between. Per the germline V gene, CDR1 is SGHTA and CDR2 is FQGTGA. The CDR3 loop spans 15 amino acids. The CDR3 spells CASSLSPGVSYEQYF. CDR3 sequence (DNA): TGTGCCAGCAGCTTATCCCCTGGGGTCTCCTACGAGCAGTACTTC.

The V gene is TRBV7-2, the J gene TRBJ2-3; 7 bases are shared with TRBD2. The J segment lost 2 bases and the V segment lost 3 bases, leaving 5 bases of the junction unmatched. The CDR3 runs 15 residues. CDR1 SGHTA and CDR2 FQGNSA come from the germline V gene. CDR3 coding DNA: TGTGCCAGCAGCTTCCAAGCGGGGACCACAGATACGCAGTATTTT. Protein product: CASSFQAGTTDTQYF.